The next 24 T cell receptor beta chains were all read from a single sample in a study of spatial heterogeneity in lung cancer. One entry per CDR3 protein results from TCRdb running MiXCR on the 5' RACE reads. Among more than 65,000 distinct CDR3 sequences listed, approximately 8.1% were seen once. Time point denoted: sample taken at primary tumor resection. The source was PBMCs, collected at surgery. Receptors were obtained from a male donor with early-stage non-small cell lung cancer.

This rearrangement joins TRBV6-2 or TRBV6-3 to TRBJ2-6; 11 bases line up with TRBD1. With V trimmed by 5 bases and J by 2 bases, 8 bases remained unmatched. The CDR3 sequence is 18 residues long. The germline V gene encodes CDR1 MNHEY and CDR2 SVGEGT. The CDR3 here is CASSAYGQGAAGANVLTF. CDR3 DNA sequence: TGTGCCAGCAGTGCCTACGGACAGGGGGCGGCTGGGGCCAACGTCCTGACTTTC.

The chain combines TRBV11-1 with TRBJ1-1, with TRBD1 matching 7 bases. Germline V CDR1 and CDR2: SGHAT, FQDESV (reference sequence). The CDR3 totals 17 residues. The V and J ends lost 4 bases and 1 base, in that order; junction bases with no gene match: 12. This chain's CDR3 is CASSSLPLTGWNTEAFF. CDR3 in DNA: TGTGCCAGCAGCTCCTTACCTCTGACAGGGTGGAACACTGAAGCTTTCTTT.

This clonotype was observed at least ten times. The chain joins TRBV5-1 to TRBJ2-7; no firm D call. Germline values: CDR1 SGHRS, CDR2 YFSETQ. This CDR3 spans 13 amino acids. Trimming removed 1 base at V and 1 base at J, with 6 bases between. This CDR3 is CASSLSESYEQYF. The CDR3 DNA sequence: TGCGCCAGCAGCTTGTCAGAGTCCTACGAGCAGTACTTC.

V and J are TRBV11-2 and TRBJ2-4, with D maybe TRBD2 (6 bases). The V end lost 5 bases, the J end lost 1 base, and 15 bases lay between the germline ends. The CDR3 loop spans 16 amino acids. Germline V gene lookup returns CDR1 SGHAT and CDR2 FQNNGV. The CDR3 is CASSAGRRVAKNIQYF. The CDR3, as DNA: TGTGCCAGCAGCGCCGGGAGAAGGGTGGCCAAAAACATTCAGTACTTC.

The table lists this clonotype with many counts. This chain uses TRBV2 with TRBJ2-1; TRBD2 matches at 9 bases. The CDR3 loop spans 15 amino acids. With V trimmed by 3 bases and J by 4 bases, 4 bases remained unmatched. The germline V gene has CDR1 SNHLY and CDR2 FYNNEI. Here the CDR3 DNA reads TGTGCCAGCAGTGATCGGCTAGCGGGATACAATGAGCAGTTCTTC. It is translated as CASSDRLAGYNEQFF.

This clonotype was observed many times. The chain is built from TRBV12-3 or TRBV12-4 and TRBJ2-7, with a tentative D call TRBD1 (6 bases). The CDR3 is made up of 14 amino acids. The V gene lost 5 bases and the J gene lost 2 bases, with 13 bases spanning the gap. CDR3 sequence: CASSLQGITYEQYF. The CDR3 DNA reads as TGTGCCAGCAGTCTACAGGGAATTACCTACGAGCAGTACTTC.

This rearrangement joins TRBV30 to TRBJ1-5, with TRBD1 as a possible D gene (5 bases). The CDR3 has 15 amino acids. Deletions cut 1 base from V and 5 bases from J, with 15 bases between. Germline V gene lookup returns CDR1 GTSNPN and CDR2 SVGIG (reference sequence). Here the CDR3 reads CAWSAFGTNDQPQHF. The DNA of the CDR3 is TGTGCCTGGAGTGCTTTCGGGACCAACGATCAGCCCCAGCATTTT.

This clonotype was picked up many times. CDR3 loop: CASSLAVNYGYTF. In nucleotides, the CDR3 is TGTGCCAGCAGCTTGGCAGTAAACTATGGCTACACCTTC. The chain couples TRBV11-1 to TRBJ1-2; D gene uncertain. Deletions cut 3 bases from V and 2 bases from J, with 7 bases between. Per the germline V gene, CDR1 is SGHAT and CDR2 is FQDESV (reference sequence). The CDR3 loop spans 13 amino acids.

This clonotype has a count of ten or more. This chain connects TRBV29-1 to TRBJ1-4, with 10 bases matching TRBD1. The V and J ends lost 7 bases and 0 bases, in that order; junction bases with no gene match: 8. CDR1 is SQVTM, CDR2 ANQGSEA, per germline. The CDR3 spans 16 residues. The chain's CDR3 is CSARGQGIATNEKLFF. DNA for the CDR3: TGCAGCGCACGGGGACAGGGGATTGCAACTAATGAAAAACTGTTTTTT.

This clonotype was counted ten times or more. The chain links TRBV28 to TRBJ1-5; 10 bases line up with TRBD1. V lost 5 bases and J lost 9; bases outside the gene matches: 13. Germline lookup yields CDR1 MDHEN and CDR2 SYDVKM. The CDR3 sequence is 16 residues long. The CDR3 DNA sequence: TGTGCCAGCAGTGCCGGGACAGGGGTCGAGTTTCCGCCCCAGCATTTT. As protein: CASSAGTGVEFPPQHF.

This clonotype has ten or more counts. The V call is TRBV18, the J call TRBJ1-3, with D maybe TRBD1 (6 bases). Germline CDR1 KGHSH, CDR2 LQKENI. V lost 6 bases to trimming and J lost 1 base, with 13 bases between them. The CDR3 length is 15 residues. Here the CDR3 DNA reads TGTGCCAGCTCTGGGCAGGGGCCTTCTGGAAACACCATATATTTT. It codes for CASSGQGPSGNTIYF.

This clonotype was counted between two and nine times. The chain is built from TRBV27 and TRBJ1-1; TRBD1 aligns across 7 bases. This CDR3 has 18 residues. Germline CDR1 reads MNHEY; CDR2 reads SMNVEV (reference sequence). Losses at the gene ends were 1 base for V and 4 bases for J; bases not matched to a gene: 15. The chain's CDR3 is CASSLLVRGGLSVTEAFF. As DNA, the CDR3 is TGTGCCAGCAGTTTATTGGTCAGGGGGGGCCTATCGGTCACTGAAGCTTTCTTT.

The genes are TRBV6-5 and TRBJ2-7; the D gene is possibly TRBD2 (5 bases). The CDR3 has 13 residues. Trimming cost V 5 bases and J 0 bases, with 8 bases left between them. Germline lookup yields CDR1 MNHEY and CDR2 SVGAGI. Written as DNA, the CDR3 is TGTGCCAGCAGTAACCGGGGCTCCTACGAGCAGTACTTC. It translates to CASSNRGSYEQYF.

The chain uses TRBV29-1 and TRBJ1-1; no firm D call. Germline values: CDR1 SQVTM, CDR2 ANQGSEA. V was trimmed by 3 bases and J by 1 base, leaving 3 bases between them. The CDR3 length is 11 residues. The DNA of the CDR3 is TGCAGCGTTGACGGGAACACTGAAGCTTTCTTT. Residues: CSVDGNTEAFF.

In its sample, this clonotype was seen many times. CDR3 DNA sequence: TGTGCCAGCAGCCTCCGCAGGGGGAGACCCTACAATGAGCAGTTCTTC. As protein: CASSLRRGRPYNEQFF. This chain links TRBV11-1 with TRBJ2-1, with 7 bases identical to TRBD1. CDR3 size: 16 residues. The J segment lost 2 bases and the V segment lost 5 bases, leaving 9 bases of the junction unmatched. Germline V gene lookup returns CDR1 SGHAT and CDR2 FQDESV (reference sequence).

This sequence joins TRBV7-2 and TRBJ1-1; D remains unclear. V was shortened by 0 bases and J by 5 bases, with 10 bases between the two germline ends. Looked up from germline, CDR1 is SGHTA and CDR2 is FQGNSA. The CDR3 runs to 14 residues. CDR3 sequence reads: CASSLASRVTEAFF. The CDR3 region has the DNA TGTGCCAGCAGCTTAGCGTCAAGGGTGACTGAAGCTTTCTTT.

The chain has TRBV25-1 and TRBJ1-1; TRBD1 matches 7 bases. Germline CDR1 is MGHDK and CDR2 is SYGVNS. The CDR3 is 15 residues long. The V segment lost 3 bases and the J segment 1 base; nucleotides outside the gene matches: 5. This CDR3 is CASSEDPGGNTEAFF. CDR3 DNA sequence: TGTGCCAGCAGTGAGGATCCAGGGGGGAACACTGAAGCTTTCTTT.

This clonotype was seen at least ten times. The chain links TRBV7-2 to TRBJ2-1; D not resolved. Trimming removed 4 bases at V and 4 bases at J, with 8 bases between. The CDR3 contains 13 residues. Germline V gene data show CDR1 as SGHTA and CDR2 as FQGNSA. The CDR3 here is CASSSDTYNEQFF. The CDR3 DNA reads TGTGCCAGCAGCTCAGACACGTACAATGAGCAGTTCTTC.

This clonotype was counted between two and nine times. The V and J genes are TRBV7-2 and TRBJ2-3; perhaps TRBD1 as D (6 bases). The V and J ends lost 5 bases and 7 bases respectively, with 19 bases between them. The V gene's germline CDR1 is SGHTA and CDR2 FQGNSA. CDR3 size: 15 residues. CDR3 loop: CASSPGTTWGNTQYF. The CDR3 DNA sequence: TGTGCCAGCAGCCCAGGGACAACCTGGGGAAATACGCAGTATTTT. The whole variable domain, remainder taken from reference TRBV7-2 and TRBJ2-3, is GAGVSQSPSNKVTEKGKDVELRCDPISGHTALYWYRQSLGQGLEFLIYFQGNSAPDKSGLPSDRFSAERTGGSVSTLTIQRTQQEDSAVYLCASSPGTTWGNTQYFGPGTRLTVL.

There are a few counts of this clonotype. CDR3 nucleotides: TGTGCCAGCAACCACCTCAAGGGGCCGAACACTGAAGCTTTCTTT. Residues: CASNHLKGPNTEAFF. This chain connects TRBV7-9 to TRBJ1-1, with a weak D call TRBD1 (5 bases). CDR1 and CDR2 (germline): SEHNR, FQNEAQ (reference sequence). The CDR3 is 15 residues long. The V end was cut by 7 bases, the J end by 1 base, with 16 bases between.

This clonotype has only a few counts. CDR3 in amino acids: CSVVTGGGGNTIYF. CDR3 DNA sequence: TGCAGCGTTGTTACAGGGGGAGGTGGAAACACCATATATTTT. The V gene is TRBV29-1, the J gene TRBJ1-3, with 8 bases identical to TRBD1. There are 14 residues in the CDR3. Germline values: CDR1 SQVTM, CDR2 ANQGSEA. J was trimmed by 3 bases and V by 4 bases; bases with no gene match: 5. The complete variable domain, with remaining parts taken from reference TRBV29-1 and TRBJ1-3, reads SAVISQKPSRDICQRGTSLTIQCQVDSQVTMMFWYRQQPGQSLTLIATANQGSEATYESGFVIDKFPISRPNLTFSTLTVSNMSPEDSSIYLCSVVTGGGGNTIYFGEGSWLTVV.

The V call is TRBV9, the J call TRBJ2-1, with D maybe TRBD1 (5 bases). The ends were cut back, 4 bases at V and 4 bases at J, with 15 bases in the middle. Per germline, CDR1 SGDLS and CDR2 YYNGEE. The CDR3 spans 15 residues. Here the CDR3 DNA reads TGTGCCAGCAGCCCTGGGGCGGCCACATACAATGAGCAGTTCTTC. This codes for CASSPGAATYNEQFF.

Many counts were recorded for this clonotype. This chain uses TRBV5-1 with TRBJ1-2; no definite D call. V was cut by 1 base and J by 2 bases, with 6 bases left in between. The CDR3 loop spans 13 amino acids. Germline V lookup: CDR1 SGHRS, CDR2 YFSETQ. The CDR3 spells CASSLTDNYGYTF. CDR3 nucleotides: TGCGCCAGCAGCTTGACAGACAACTATGGCTACACCTTC.

There are a few counts of this clonotype. DNA for the CDR3: TGTGCCAGCACCCGGAGACAGACGAACACCGGGGAGCTGTTTTTT. As protein: CASTRRQTNTGELFF. V and J are TRBV21-1 and TRBJ2-2; the table names TRBD1, a call not compared with the DNA. TRBV21-1 is tagged as a pseudogene. The CDR3 runs 15 residues.